One TCR beta chain is described in this entry. This clonotype was seen only a few times. The antigen it binds to is not known. Base quality data are lacking; no much larger clone is found one base away. These data are taken from a study of T-cell memory formation after mild COVID-19 (dated by TCRdb to the early 2020s). Study-wide context: Most TCR sequence clusters were specific to one of the two donors. In a couple of donors, T-cell clones that expanded and contracted after mild COVID-19 were tracked by sequencing TCRalpha and TCRbeta repertoires over time. The cohort was made up of two young adult volunteers, one female and one male, who were previously healthy. What the work shows at the level of the full study, not this receptor alone: The study included only a couple of mild cases, and larger cohorts that include severe cases with pre-infection samples were judged to be necessary. Clones contracting from day 15 to 85 had balanced CD4/CD8 phenotypes, while a second wave expanding from day 15 to 37 was biased towards CD4+. Whether the second-wave clones peaking on day 37 were SARS-CoV-2 specific was not confirmed. The detection of some responding clones in pre-infection memory suggests that pre-existing cross-reactive memory T cells joined the SARS-CoV-2 response. Contracting CD4+ clones turned up mainly in the CM and EM memory subsets, whereas EMRA was where CD8+ clones were enriched.

Ficoll-Paque density gradient centrifugation was the method used to isolate PBMCs. A distance of 20 bases separates the germline ends of V and J, which lose 4 bases and 3 bases respectively. The cysteine opens and the phenylalanine closes a CDR3 of 16 amino acids. Left in the record is the CDR3 DNA by itself, 48 bases read in frame from the first base. Reading the germline V gene gives CDR1 SGDLS and CDR2 YYNGEE. Instrument used: Illumina NovaSeq 6000. TCRalpha and TCRbeta cDNA libraries were constructed by 5'RACE with constant-segment primers, with sample barcodes and unique molecular identifiers being introduced. RNA was extracted from every sample with Trizol reagent. Amplification of the libraries took two PCR steps, and the second step added a second sample barcode plus Illumina TruSeq adapters. Sequencing of the libraries was done on an Illumina NovaSeq, producing 2 x 150 bp paired-end reads. The original pipeline was this. The reads were demultiplexed and collapsed into UMI-guided consensus sequences using migec v1.2.7. Using mixcr v2.1.11, UMI consensuses were aligned to TRA and TRB V and J templates and then assembled into clonotypes. A clonotype was counted as expanded or contracted only when both edgeR and NoisET called the clonotype significant, with the noise models trained on biological replicates. For edgeR calls, the thresholds were a false discovery rate-adjusted p below 0.01 and a log2 fold-change of 1. As an exploratory analysis of dynamics, max-normalized trajectories of the 1000 most abundant clonotypes were examined by PCA with hierarchical clustering. Each responding clone was given a CD4 or CD8 phenotype based on the CD4+ and CD8+ repertoires, which had been sequenced separately. TCRdb handled the public reads itself, with Q25 trimming in fastp and clone calling in MiXCR, and kept productive beta chains. Each entry is one CDR3 protein sequence, shown with its most common DNA and genes. TCRdb assigned the V and J calls; the authors' analysis was not used. This sample comprises around 150,000 distinct CDR3 sequences, 14% of them detected only once. The ten largest clones capture around an eighth of the sample.

Sequencing was carried out using PBMCs or a T cell subset sorted from them (not recorded which). The TCR comes from an adult woman who had mild COVID-19 (a few samples of this study predate the infection). The sample titles of this study are shuffled in the database, so cell type and time point are left out; the donor was told from shared clones. The chain was built from TRBV9 and TRBJ2-7; the D segment is perhaps TRBD1 or TRBD2, each sharing 8 matched bases. The nucleotide sequence is given as TGTGCCAGCAGCCTAGGTAGCGGGACAGGAGACTACGAGCAGTACTTC. Its product reads: CASSLGSGTGDYEQYF.